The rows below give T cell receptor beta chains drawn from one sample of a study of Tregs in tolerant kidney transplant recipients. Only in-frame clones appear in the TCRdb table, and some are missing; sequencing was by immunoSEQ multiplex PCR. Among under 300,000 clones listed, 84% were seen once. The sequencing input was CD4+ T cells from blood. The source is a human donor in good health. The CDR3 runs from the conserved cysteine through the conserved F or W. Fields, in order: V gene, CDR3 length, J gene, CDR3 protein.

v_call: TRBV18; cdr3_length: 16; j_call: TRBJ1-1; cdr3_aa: CASSPVTGAMNTEAFF
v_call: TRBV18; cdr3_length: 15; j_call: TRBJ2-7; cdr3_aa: CASSPQPRPSYEQYF
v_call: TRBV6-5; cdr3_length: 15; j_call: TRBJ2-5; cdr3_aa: CASRTGTGVLGAQYF
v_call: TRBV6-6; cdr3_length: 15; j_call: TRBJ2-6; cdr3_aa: CASIGTDSGANVLTF
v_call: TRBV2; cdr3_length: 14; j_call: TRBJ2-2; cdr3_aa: CASRYRGNTGELFF
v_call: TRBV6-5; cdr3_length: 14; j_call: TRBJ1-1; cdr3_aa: CASTLDRGNTEAFF
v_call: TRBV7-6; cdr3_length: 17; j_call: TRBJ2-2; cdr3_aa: CASSFPGRGYNTGELFF
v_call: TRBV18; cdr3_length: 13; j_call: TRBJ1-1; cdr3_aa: CASSPSGQSEAFF
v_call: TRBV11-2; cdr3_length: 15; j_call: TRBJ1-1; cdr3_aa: CASSLGVGVNTEAFF
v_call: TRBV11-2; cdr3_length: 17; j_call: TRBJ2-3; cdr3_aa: CASSRPGLSKRGDTQYF
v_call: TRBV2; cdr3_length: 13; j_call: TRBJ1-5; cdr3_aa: CASEGGVNQPQHF
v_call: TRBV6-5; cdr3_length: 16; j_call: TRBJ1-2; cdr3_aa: CASSSALTGFNYGYTF
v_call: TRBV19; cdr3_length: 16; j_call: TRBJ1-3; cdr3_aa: CASSIPGGPSGNTIYF
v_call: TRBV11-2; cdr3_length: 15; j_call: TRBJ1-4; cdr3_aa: CASSLGRTGNEKLFF
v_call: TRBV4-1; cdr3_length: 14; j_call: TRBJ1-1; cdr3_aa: CASSPDRGGTEAFF
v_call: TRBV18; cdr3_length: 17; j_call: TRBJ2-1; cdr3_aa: CASSPPSRTGSYNEQFF
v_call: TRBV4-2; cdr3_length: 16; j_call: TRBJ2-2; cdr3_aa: CASSQGQGAYTGELFF
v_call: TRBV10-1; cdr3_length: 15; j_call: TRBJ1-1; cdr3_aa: CASSESAKGITEAFF
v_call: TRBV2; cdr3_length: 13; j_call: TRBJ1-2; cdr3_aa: CATSVRVDYGYTF
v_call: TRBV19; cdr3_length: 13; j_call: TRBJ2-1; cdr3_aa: CASSQDGSYEQFF
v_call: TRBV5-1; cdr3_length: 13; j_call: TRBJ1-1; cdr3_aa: CASSQGRNTEAFF
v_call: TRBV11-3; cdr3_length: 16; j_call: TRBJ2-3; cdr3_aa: CASSLGPAASTDTQYF
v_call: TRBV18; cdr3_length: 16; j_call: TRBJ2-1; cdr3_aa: CASSPNRDRADNEQFF
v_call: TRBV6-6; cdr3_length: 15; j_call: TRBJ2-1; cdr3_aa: CASSPRGGAGYEQFF
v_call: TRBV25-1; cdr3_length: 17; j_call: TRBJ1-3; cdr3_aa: CASSEELGQGSSDTIYF
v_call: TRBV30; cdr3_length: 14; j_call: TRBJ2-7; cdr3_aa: CAWSVLGTGNEQYF
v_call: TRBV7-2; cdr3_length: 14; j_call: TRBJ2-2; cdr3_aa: CASSSTGFRGELFF
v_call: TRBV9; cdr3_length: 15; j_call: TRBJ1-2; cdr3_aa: CASSVAGMGTYGYTF
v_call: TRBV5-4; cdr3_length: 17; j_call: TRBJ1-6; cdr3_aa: CASSLSTGSSYNSPLHF
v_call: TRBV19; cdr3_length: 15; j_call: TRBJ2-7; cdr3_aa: CASSIAGTGSYEQYF
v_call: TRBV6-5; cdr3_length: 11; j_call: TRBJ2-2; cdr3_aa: CASYREGELFF
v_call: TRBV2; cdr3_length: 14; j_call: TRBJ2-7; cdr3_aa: CASTRVGGLYEQYF
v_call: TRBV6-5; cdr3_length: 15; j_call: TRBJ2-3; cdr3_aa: CASSYSGQSTDTQYF
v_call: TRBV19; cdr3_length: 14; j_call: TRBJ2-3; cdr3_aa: CASSARRTTDTQYF
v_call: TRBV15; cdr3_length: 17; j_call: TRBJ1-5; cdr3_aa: CATSRGGTGKSNQPQHF
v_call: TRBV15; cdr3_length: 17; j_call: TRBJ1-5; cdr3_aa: CATSRGTGVLSNQPQHF
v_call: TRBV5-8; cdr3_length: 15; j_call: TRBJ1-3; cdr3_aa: CASSLRGGTGNTIYF